This T cell receptor (beta chain) comes out of a study of T cell repertoires in cytomegalovirus infection (dated by TCRdb to the late 2010s). Turning to the overall study: Alongside well-studied HLA-B-restricted epitopes, the peptide stimulations were aimed at recently identified HLA-C-restricted CMV epitopes, whose presentation resists viral immunomodulation. The HLA type of each donor mattered for the analysis, because public TCR beta signatures pointed to carriage of CMV infection along with the matching HLA type. Results the study describes overall, beyond this receptor: Carriers of CMV infection plus the relevant HLA type were discriminated by the cumulative frequency of public TCR beta family members in the study cohort and in an independent roughly 320-donor cohort. The ex vivo response was dominated by HLA-C-restricted CMV-specific TCR beta clonotypes, and the single most frequent clonotype in two of eight donors was supplied by these HLA-C-restricted clonotypes.

TCRdb names Illumina HiSeq 1500 as the instrument used. In-frame beta chains were kept once TCRdb had trimmed the public reads at Q25 with fastp and called clones with MiXCR. When rows share a CDR3 protein, they turn into one entry using the most common DNA and genes. This sample gives a few hundred thousand distinct CDR3 sequences in total; about a third of them show up just once. The ten largest clones capture roughly 14% of the sample. CDR1 and CDR2 (MNHEY, SMNVEV) derive from the germline V gene (reference sequence). The CDR3 has 18 amino acids, counting the end cysteine and valine. Of all the DNA, just the CDR3 is kept, 54 bases in frame from base 1. The germline V and J ends show losses of 3 bases and 3 bases respectively, and no gene match explains 17 bases of the junction. Points on this clonotype: The target of this receptor is not known. No qualities accompany the bases; no much larger clone lies one base away.

The treatment or condition label, read with the paper, signifies: in vitro stimulation with specific CMV peptide epitopes to enrich CMV-specific T cells. The clonotype comes from a human donor in good health (CMV status not recorded). Some clones in this sample may be carry-over from other donors' samples. In this chain, TRBV27 is recombined with TRBJ2-7, and 7 junction bases match TRBD2. The sequencing here drew on cultured PBMCs, taken from culture after CMV antigen stimulation. The DNA is as follows: TGTGCCAGCAGTTTCTACCCCCCACGCTTAGGGGACTACTACGAGCAGTACGTC. Its amino acids are CASSFYPPRLGDYYEQYV.